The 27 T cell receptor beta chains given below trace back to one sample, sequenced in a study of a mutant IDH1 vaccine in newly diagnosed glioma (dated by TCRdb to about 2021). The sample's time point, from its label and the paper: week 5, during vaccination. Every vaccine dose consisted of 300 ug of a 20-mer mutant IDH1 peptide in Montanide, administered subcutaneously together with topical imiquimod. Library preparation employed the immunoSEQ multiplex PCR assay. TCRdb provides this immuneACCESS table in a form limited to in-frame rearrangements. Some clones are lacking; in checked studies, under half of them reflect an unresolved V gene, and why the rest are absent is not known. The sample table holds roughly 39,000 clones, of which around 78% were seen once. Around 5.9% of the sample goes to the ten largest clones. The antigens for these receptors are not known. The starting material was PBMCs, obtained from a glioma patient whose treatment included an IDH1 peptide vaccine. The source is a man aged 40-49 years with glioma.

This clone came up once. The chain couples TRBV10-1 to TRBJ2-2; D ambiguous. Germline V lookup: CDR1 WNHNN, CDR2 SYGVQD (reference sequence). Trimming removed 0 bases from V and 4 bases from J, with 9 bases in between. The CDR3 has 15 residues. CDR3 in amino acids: CASSESHWGTGELFF. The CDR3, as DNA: TGCGCCAGCAGTGAGTCGCACTGGGGCACCGGGGAGCTGTTTTTT.

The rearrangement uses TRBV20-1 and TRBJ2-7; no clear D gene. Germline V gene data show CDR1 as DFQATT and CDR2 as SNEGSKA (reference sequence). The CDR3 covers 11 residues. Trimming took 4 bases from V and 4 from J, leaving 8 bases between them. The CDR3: CSATPDYEQYF. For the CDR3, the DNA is TGCAGTGCTACCCCAGATTACGAGCAGTACTTC.

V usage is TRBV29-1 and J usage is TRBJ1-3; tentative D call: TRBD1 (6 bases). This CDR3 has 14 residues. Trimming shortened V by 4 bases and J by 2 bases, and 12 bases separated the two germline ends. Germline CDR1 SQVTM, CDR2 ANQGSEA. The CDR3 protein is CSVVVRGPGNTIYF. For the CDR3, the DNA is TGCAGCGTTGTGGTCAGGGGCCCTGGAAACACCATATATTTT.

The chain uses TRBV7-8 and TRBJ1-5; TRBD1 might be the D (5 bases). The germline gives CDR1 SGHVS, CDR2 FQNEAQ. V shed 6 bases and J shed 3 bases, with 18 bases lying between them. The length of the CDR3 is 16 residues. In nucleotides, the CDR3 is TGTGCCAGCAGTTCCCAGCTGGCAGGGACCAATCAGCCCCAGCATTTT. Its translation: CASSSQLAGTNQPQHF. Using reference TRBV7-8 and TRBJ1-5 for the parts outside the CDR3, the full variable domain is GAGVSQSPRYKVAKRGQDVALRCDPISGHVSLFWYQQALGQGPEFLTYFQNEAQLDKSGLPSDRFFAERPEGSVSTLKIQRTQQEDSAVYLCASSSQLAGTNQPQHFGDGTRLSIL.

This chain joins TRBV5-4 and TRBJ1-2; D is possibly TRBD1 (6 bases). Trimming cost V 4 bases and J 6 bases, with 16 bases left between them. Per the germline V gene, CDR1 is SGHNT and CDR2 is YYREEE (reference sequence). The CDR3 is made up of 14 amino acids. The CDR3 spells CASSLTGGRDGYTF. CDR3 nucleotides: TGTGCCAGCAGCCTGACAGGTGGTAGGGATGGCTACACCTTC.

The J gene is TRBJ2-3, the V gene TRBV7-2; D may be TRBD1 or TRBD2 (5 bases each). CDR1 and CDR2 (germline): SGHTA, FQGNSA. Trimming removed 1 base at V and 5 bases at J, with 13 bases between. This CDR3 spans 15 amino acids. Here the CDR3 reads CASSLDGAWEDTQYF. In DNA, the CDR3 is TGTGCCAGCAGCTTAGACGGGGCGTGGGAAGATACGCAGTATTTT.

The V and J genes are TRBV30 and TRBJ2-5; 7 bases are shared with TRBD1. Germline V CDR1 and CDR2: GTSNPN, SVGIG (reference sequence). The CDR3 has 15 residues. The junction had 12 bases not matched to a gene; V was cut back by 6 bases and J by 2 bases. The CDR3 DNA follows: TGTGCCTGTTATAGGACAGGCCCCCGACAAGAGACCCAGTACTTC. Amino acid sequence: CACYRTGPRQETQYF.

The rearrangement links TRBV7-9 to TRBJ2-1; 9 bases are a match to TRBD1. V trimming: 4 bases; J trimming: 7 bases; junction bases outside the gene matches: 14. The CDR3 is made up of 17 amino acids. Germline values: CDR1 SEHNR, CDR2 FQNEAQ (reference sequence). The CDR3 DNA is TGTGCCAGCAGCTCCGACCTGCCGGACAGGGGATGGAATGAGCAGTTCTTC. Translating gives CASSSDLPDRGWNEQFF.

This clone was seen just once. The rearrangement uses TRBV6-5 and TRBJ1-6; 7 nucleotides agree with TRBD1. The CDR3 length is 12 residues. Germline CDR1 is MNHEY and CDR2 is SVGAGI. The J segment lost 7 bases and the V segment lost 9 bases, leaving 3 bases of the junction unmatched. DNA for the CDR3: TGTGCCAGTAGACAGGGAAATTCACCCCTCCACTTT. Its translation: CASRQGNSPLHF.

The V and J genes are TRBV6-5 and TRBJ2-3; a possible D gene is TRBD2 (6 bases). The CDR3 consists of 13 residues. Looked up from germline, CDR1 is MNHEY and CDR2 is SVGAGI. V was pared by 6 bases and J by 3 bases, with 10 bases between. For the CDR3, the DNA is TGTGCCAGCAGGGGGGGTGGGACAGATACGCAGTATTTT. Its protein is CASRGGGTDTQYF.

CDR3 sequence reads: CATGQGRQETQYF. CDR3 nucleotides: TGTGCCACTGGGCAGGGAAGACAAGAGACCCAGTACTTC. This chain links TRBV2 with TRBJ2-5; D is perhaps TRBD1 (5 bases). Germline loops: CDR1 SNHLY, CDR2 FYNNEI. Trimming shortened V by 10 bases and J by 2 bases, and 14 bases separated the two germline ends. The CDR3 extends over 13 amino acids.

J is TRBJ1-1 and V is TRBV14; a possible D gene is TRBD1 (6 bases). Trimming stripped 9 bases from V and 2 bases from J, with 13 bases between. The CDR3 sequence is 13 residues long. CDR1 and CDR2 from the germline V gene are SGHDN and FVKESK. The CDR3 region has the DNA TGTGCCAGGAGGGGGGCGATTAACACTGAAGCTTTCTTT. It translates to CARRGAINTEAFF.

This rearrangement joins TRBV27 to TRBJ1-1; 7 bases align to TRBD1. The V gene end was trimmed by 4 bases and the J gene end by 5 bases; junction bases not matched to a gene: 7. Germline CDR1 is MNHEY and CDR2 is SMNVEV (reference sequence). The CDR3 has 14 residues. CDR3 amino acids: CASSSTPTGTEAFF. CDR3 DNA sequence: TGTGCCAGCAGTTCCACACCGACAGGGACTGAAGCTTTCTTT.

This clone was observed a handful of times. Here the CDR3 DNA reads TGTGCCAGCAGTCACCTGGCTGGGTTAGAGACCCAGTACTTC. Amino acid sequence: CASSHLAGLETQYF. The V gene is TRBV14, the J gene TRBJ2-5; unclear D gene. The V gene lost 6 bases and the J gene lost 4 bases, with 15 bases spanning the gap. Germline values: CDR1 SGHDN, CDR2 FVKESK. CDR3 length: 14 residues.

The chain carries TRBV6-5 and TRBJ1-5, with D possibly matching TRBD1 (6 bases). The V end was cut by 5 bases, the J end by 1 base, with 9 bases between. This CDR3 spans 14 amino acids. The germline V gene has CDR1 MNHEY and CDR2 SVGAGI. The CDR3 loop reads CASSPGQSNQPQHF. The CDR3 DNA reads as TGTGCCAGCAGTCCCGGACAGAGCAATCAGCCCCAGCATTTT.

CDR3 residues: CASSVGDSLNYGYTF. As DNA, the CDR3 is TGCGCCAGCAGTGTGGGGGACAGTCTAAACTATGGCTACACCTTC. The chain has TRBV5-1 and TRBJ1-2, with 7 bases that match TRBD1. CDR3 length: 15 residues. Losses at the gene ends were 5 bases for V and 2 bases for J; bases not matched to a gene: 9. Looked up from germline, CDR1 is SGHRS and CDR2 is YFSETQ.

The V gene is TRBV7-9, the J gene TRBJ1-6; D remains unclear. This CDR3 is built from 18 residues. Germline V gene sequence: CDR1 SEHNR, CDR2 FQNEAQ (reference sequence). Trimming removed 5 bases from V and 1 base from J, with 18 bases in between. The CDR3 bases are TGTGCCAGCAGCCCAGCCTTAGATGGGCGATCCTATAATTCACCCCTCCACTTT. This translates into CASSPALDGRSYNSPLHF.

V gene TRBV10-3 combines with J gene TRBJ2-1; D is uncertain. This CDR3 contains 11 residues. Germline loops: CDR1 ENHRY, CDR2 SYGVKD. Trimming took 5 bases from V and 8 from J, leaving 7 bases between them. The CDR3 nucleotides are TGTGCCATCAGTTCTAAGGATGAGCAGTTCTTC. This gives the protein CAISSKDEQFF.

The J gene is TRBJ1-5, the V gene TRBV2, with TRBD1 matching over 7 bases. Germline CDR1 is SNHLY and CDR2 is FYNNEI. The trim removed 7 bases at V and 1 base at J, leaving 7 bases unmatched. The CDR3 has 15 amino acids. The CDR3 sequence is CASTETGTSNQPQHF. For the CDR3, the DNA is TGTGCCAGCACCGAGACAGGGACAAGCAATCAGCCCCAGCATTTT.

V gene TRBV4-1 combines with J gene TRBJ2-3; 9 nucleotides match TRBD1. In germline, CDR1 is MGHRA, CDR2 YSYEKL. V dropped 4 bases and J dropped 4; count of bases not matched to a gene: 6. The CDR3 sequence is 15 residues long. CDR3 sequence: CASSLSDRGPDTQYF. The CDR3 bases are TGCGCCAGCAGCCTGTCGGACAGGGGCCCAGATACGCAGTATTTT.

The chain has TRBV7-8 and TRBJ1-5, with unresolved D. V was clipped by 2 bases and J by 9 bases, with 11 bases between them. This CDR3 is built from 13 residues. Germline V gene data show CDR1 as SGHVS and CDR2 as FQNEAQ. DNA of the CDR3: TGTGCCAGCAGCTTATTGCTGACTCGGCCCCAGCATTTT. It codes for CASSLLLTRPQHF.

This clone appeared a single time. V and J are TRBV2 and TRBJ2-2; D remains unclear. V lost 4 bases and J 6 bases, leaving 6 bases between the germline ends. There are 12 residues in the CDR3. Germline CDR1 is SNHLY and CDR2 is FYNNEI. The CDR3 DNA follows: TGTGCCAGCAGTGGGCGACCCGGGGAGCTGTTTTTT. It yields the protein CASSGRPGELFF.

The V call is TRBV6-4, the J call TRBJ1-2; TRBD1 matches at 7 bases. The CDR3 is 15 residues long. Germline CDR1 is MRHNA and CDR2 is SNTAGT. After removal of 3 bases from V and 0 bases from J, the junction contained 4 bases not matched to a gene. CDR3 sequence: CASSEGTDANYGYTF. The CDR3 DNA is TGTGCCAGCAGTGAGGGGACAGACGCTAACTATGGCTACACCTTC.

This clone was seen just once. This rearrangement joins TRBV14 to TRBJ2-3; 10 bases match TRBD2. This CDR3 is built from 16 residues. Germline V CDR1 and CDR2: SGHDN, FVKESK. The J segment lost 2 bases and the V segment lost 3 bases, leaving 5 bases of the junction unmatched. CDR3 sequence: CASSQEAGGPTDTQYF. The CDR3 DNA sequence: TGTGCCAGCAGCCAGGAAGCGGGGGGGCCCACAGATACGCAGTATTTT.

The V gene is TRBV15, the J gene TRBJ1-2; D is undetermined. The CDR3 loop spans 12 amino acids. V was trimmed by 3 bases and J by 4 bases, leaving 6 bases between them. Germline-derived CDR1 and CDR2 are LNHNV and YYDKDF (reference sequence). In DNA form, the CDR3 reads TGTGCCACCAGCAGCGGGCCCTATGGCTACACCTTC. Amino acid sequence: CATSSGPYGYTF.

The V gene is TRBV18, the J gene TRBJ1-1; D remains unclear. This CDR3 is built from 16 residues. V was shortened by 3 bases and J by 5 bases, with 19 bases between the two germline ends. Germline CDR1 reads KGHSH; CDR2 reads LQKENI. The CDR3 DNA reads TGTGCCAGCTCACCTCCGGGAGGAGGGAGGCGGACTGAAGCTTTCTTT. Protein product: CASSPPGGGRRTEAFF.

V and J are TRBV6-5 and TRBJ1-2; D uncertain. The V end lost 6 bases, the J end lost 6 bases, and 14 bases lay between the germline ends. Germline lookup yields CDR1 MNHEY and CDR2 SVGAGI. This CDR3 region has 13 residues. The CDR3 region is CASSPGTVDGYTF. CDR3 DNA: TGTGCCAGCAGCCCAGGTACGGTCGATGGCTACACCTTC.